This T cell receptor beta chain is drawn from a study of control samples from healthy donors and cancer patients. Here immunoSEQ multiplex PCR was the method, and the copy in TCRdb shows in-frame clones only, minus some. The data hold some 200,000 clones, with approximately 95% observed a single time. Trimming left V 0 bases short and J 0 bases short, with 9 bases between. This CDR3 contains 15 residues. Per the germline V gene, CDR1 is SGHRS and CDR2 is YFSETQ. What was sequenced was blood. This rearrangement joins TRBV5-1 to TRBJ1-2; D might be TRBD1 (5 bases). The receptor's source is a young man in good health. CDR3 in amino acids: CASSLAQGANYGYTF. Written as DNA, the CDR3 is TGCGCCAGCAGCTTGGCCCAGGGAGCTAACTATGGCTACACCTTC.